One and the same sample provided the 16 T cell receptor beta chains below, sequenced in a study of T-cell reconstitution after alpha-beta-depleted transplantation in children (TCRdb year 2016). The meaning of the sample's treatment or condition label: allogeneic hematopoietic cell transplantation with graft depleted of TCRalphabeta T cells and CD19 B cells. Libraries were constructed by PCR. Sequencing took place on an Illumina HiSeq 2500. To normalize quantification of the TCRbeta repertoire, the TCR libraries were built with molecular barcoding that relied on unique molecular identifiers. TCRdb's own reprocessing of the public reads used fastp at Q25 and MiXCR and kept productive beta chains. Every distinct CDR3 protein forms one entry, paired with its most common genes and DNA. For this sample there are 300,000 to 400,000 distinct CDR3 sequences; approximately 23% appear just once. 9.5% to 13% of the sample comes from the top ten.

The sequencing used PBMCs, mostly from graft donor cells, collected 180 days after TCRalphabeta/CD19-depleted stem cell transplant. These receptors were taken from a male patient younger than 18 who had a stem cell transplant for acute lymphoblastic leukemia, so the T cells may come from the graft donor.

The rearrangement links TRBV11-3 to TRBJ2-7; the D call may be TRBD1 or TRBD2 (5 bases each). V was pared by 0 bases and J by 2 bases, with 8 bases between. The CDR3 is made up of 14 amino acids. CDR1 SGHNT and CDR2 YENEEA come from the germline V gene. The CDR3 DNA reads TGTGCCAGCAGCTTAGAGGGACGGCCCTACGAGCAGTACTTC. As protein: CASSLEGRPYEQYF.

This clonotype appeared a few times. V and J are TRBV20-1 and TRBJ2-7, with 9 bases identical to TRBD1. The CDR3 runs to 14 residues. With 2 bases clipped from V and 5 bases from J, the junction kept 7 bases outside the gene matches. Germline assignment: CDR1 DFQATT and CDR2 SNEGSKA (reference sequence). The CDR3 reads CSARNPGQGDEQYF. DNA of the CDR3: TGCAGTGCTAGAAACCCGGGACAGGGTGACGAGCAGTACTTC.

This sequence joins TRBV7-2 and TRBJ1-4, with TRBD1 identical over 7 bases. The V and J ends lost 5 bases and 0 bases, in that order; junction bases with no gene match: 6. This CDR3 contains 16 residues. CDR1 SGHTA and CDR2 FQGNSA come from the germline V gene. CDR3 coding DNA: TGTGCCAGCAGCAAAGGGACAGTACCAACTAATGAAAAACTGTTTTTT. Translated, it gives CASSKGTVPTNEKLFF.

The genes are TRBV20-1 and TRBJ2-1, with D tentatively TRBD2 (5 bases). Germline CDR1 reads DFQATT; CDR2 reads SNEGSKA (reference sequence). This CDR3 has 14 residues. Trimming took off 3 bases at V and 0 bases at J, with 9 bases between the two ends. CDR3 coding DNA: TGCAGTGCTAGGTCGGGGTCCTCCTACAATGAGCAGTTCTTC. Encoded protein: CSARSGSSYNEQFF.

The chain recombines TRBV20-1 with TRBJ2-7; 12 bases fit TRBD2. The V segment lost 7 bases and the J segment 0 bases; nucleotides outside the gene matches: 13. The CDR3 is made up of 17 amino acids. Germline V gives CDR1 DFQATT, CDR2 SNEGSKA (reference sequence). Here the CDR3 DNA reads TGCAGTGTTATGACTAGCGGGAGTTACGGGGGCTCCTACGAGCAGTACTTC. This translates into CSVMTSGSYGGSYEQYF.

This chain connects TRBV20-1 to TRBJ2-3; D gene uncertain. V lost 5 bases and J lost 2, with 17 bases in between. This CDR3 spans 15 amino acids. Germline lookup yields CDR1 DFQATT and CDR2 SNEGSKA (reference sequence). CDR3 region: CSARNLLKLTDTQYF. In nucleotides, the CDR3 is TGCAGTGCTCGAAACTTGTTAAAACTCACAGATACGCAGTATTTT.

The rearrangement links TRBV21-1 to TRBJ1-5; no DNA check was done on the table's D call, TRBD1. TRBV21-1 is assigned pseudogene status. The CDR3 runs to 15 residues. CDR3 bases: TGTGCCAGCAGTCCCGGGACGTATCGAGAACAGCCCCAGCATTTT. Protein: CASSPGTYREQPQHF.

This clonotype showed up just a few times. The J gene is TRBJ2-7, the V gene TRBV19, with 9 nucleotides matching TRBD1. V shed 3 bases and J 2 bases; nucleotides not matched to a gene: 2. Germline lookup yields CDR1 LNHDA and CDR2 SQIVND (reference sequence). The CDR3 has 14 residues. The CDR3 reads CASSMRQGAYEQYF. For the CDR3, the DNA is TGTGCCAGTAGTATGAGACAGGGGGCCTACGAGCAGTACTTC.

There are many counts of this clonotype. V usage is TRBV7-3 and J usage is TRBJ2-6, with D possibly being TRBD1 or TRBD2 (6 bases each). V was clipped by 7 bases and J by 0 bases, with 19 bases between them. Germline-derived CDR1 and CDR2 are SGHTA and FQGTGA. The CDR3 sequence is 18 residues long. CDR3 sequence (DNA): TGTGCCAGCAACCTTATGGGGGGCCCTAGCTCTGGGGCCAACGTCCTGACTTTC. Translating gives CASNLMGGPSSGANVLTF.

Turning to this clonotype: Here the CDR3 omits its conserved ending phenylalanine or tryptophan, so a read error is the likely source. This chain joins TRBV20-1 and TRBJ1-5; TRBD1 matches at 8 bases. Trimming cost V 2 bases and J 0 bases; bases outside gene matches: 3. Looked up from germline, CDR1 is DFQATT and CDR2 is SNEGSKA (reference sequence). The CDR3 has 15 residues. CDR3 in amino acids: CSARPRGPSNQPQHY. The CDR3 DNA sequence: TGCAGTGCTAGACCCAGGGGGCCTAGCAATCAGCCCCAGCATTAT.

This clonotype was seen at least ten times. V gene TRBV5-1 combines with J gene TRBJ2-3, with 10 bases matching TRBD2. V gave up 4 bases and J gave up 1 base; unmatched junction bases: 6. CDR3 length: 16 amino acids. Germline CDR1 SGHRS, CDR2 YFSETQ. The CDR3 here is CASSGSGTSGTDTQYF. CDR3 bases: TGCGCCAGCAGCGGTAGCGGGACTAGCGGCACAGATACGCAGTATTTT. Supplemented by reference TRBV5-1 and TRBJ2-3, the full variable domain reads KAGVTQTPRYLIKTRGQQVTLSCSPISGHRSVSWYQQTPGQGLQFLFEYFSETQRNKGNFPGRFSGRQFSNSRSEMNVSTLELGDSALYLCASSGSGTSGTDTQYFGPGTRLTVL.

This chain joins TRBV7-9 and TRBJ2-5, with 7 positions matching TRBD2. The CDR3 length is 14 residues. J gave up 0 bases and V 4 bases, and 2 bases lay outside the gene matches. Germline loops: CDR1 SEHNR, CDR2 FQNEAQ (reference sequence). CDR3 in amino acids: CASSSGRYQETQYF. The CDR3 nucleotides are TGTGCCAGCAGCTCCGGGAGGTACCAAGAGACCCAGTACTTC.

The rearrangement uses TRBV14 and TRBJ2-7; a weak D match, TRBD2 (5 bases). Germline assignment: CDR1 SGHDN and CDR2 FVKESK. The V end was cut by 1 base, the J end by 3 bases, with 10 bases between. CDR3 size: 14 residues. CDR3 coding DNA: TGTGCCAGCAGCCAAGGCGAGGGAGACTACGAGCAGTACTTC. Its protein product is CASSQGEGDYEQYF. Combining the CDR3 with reference TRBV14 and TRBJ2-7 gives the whole variable domain EAGVTQFPSHSVIEKGQTVTLRCDPISGHDNLYWYRRVMGKEIKFLLHFVKESKQDESGMPNNRFLAERTGGTYSTLKVQPAELEDSGVYFCASSQGEGDYEQYFGPGTRLTVT.

This clonotype occurred a few times. The chain employs TRBV10-3 and TRBJ1-1; D may be TRBD1 (6 bases). CDR3 size: 13 residues. In germline, CDR1 is ENHRY, CDR2 SYGVKD. Trimming took 3 bases from V and 4 from J, leaving 9 bases between them. The CDR3 region has the DNA TGTGCCATCAGTGAACAGGGTACCACTGAAGCTTTCTTT. This translates into CAISEQGTTEAFF.

This clonotype was recorded many times. One junction end does not reproduce the germline sequence, and a read error may be involved. The chain employs TRBV7-9 and TRBJ2-5; a weak D match, TRBD2 (5 bases). CDR1 and CDR2 (germline): SEHNR, FQNEAQ (reference sequence). The CDR3 covers 13 residues. The CDR3: CASSLARGETQYF. CDR3 DNA: TGCGCCAGCAGCTTGGCCAGAGGGGAGACCCAGTACTTC.

The chain combines TRBV27 with TRBJ2-5; possible D gene TRBD2, 6 bases. The ends were cut back, 2 bases at V and 3 bases at J, with 10 bases in the middle. Germline-derived CDR1 and CDR2 are MNHEY and SMNVEV (reference sequence). The CDR3 runs to 14 residues. CDR3 bases: TGTGCCAGCAGTTTAAGTAGCGGAAAAGAGACCCAGTACTTC. Protein product: CASSLSSGKETQYF.